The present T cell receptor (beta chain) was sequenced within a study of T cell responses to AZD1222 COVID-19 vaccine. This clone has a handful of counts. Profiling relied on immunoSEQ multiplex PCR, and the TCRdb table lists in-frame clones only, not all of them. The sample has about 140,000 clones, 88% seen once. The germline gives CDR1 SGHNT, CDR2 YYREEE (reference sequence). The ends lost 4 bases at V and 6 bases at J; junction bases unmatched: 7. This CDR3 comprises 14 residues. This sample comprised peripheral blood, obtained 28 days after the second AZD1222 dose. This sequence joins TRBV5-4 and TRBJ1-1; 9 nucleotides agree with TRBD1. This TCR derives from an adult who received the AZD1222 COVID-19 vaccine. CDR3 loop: CASSQQGQGAEAFF. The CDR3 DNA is TGTGCCAGCAGCCAGCAGGGACAGGGCGCTGAAGCTTTCTTT.